This record concerns one TCR beta chain sequence. The data derive from a study of blood T cell repertoires in COVID-19. Clones were read by immunoSEQ multiplex PCR, and TCRdb kept only the in-frame ones, dropping some. Altogether about 94,000 clones are present, roughly 86% being singletons, with the ten largest covering 7.4%. The J segment lost 5 bases and the V segment lost 4 bases, leaving 9 bases of the junction unmatched. This CDR3 has 15 amino acids. The germline CDR1 and CDR2 sequences are KGHSH and LQKENI. The V call is TRBV18, the J call TRBJ1-1; 8 bases fit TRBD1. The source material was peripheral blood. The TCR sequence derives from a human donor with acute or convalescent COVID-19. The donor label of this sample is uncertain. For the CDR3, the DNA is TGTGCCAGCTCACTTTCCAGGGGGCGCGGAACTGAAGCTTTCTTT. It codes for CASSLSRGRGTEAFF.